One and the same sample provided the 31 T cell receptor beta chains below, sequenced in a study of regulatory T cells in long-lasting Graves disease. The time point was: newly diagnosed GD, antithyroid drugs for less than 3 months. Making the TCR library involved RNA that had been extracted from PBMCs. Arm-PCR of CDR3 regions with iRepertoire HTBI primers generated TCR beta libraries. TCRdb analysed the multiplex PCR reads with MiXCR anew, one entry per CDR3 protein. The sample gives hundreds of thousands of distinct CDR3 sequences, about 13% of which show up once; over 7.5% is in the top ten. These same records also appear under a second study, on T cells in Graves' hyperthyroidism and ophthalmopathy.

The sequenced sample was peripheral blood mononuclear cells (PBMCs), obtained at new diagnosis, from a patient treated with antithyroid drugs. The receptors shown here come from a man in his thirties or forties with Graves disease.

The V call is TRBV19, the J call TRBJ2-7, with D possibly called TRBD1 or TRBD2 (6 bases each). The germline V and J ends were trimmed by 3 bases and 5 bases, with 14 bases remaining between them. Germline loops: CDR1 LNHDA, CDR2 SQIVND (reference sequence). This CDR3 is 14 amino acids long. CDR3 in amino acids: CASSMPGGSDEQYF. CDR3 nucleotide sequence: TGTGCCAGTAGTATGCCCGGGGGCAGCGACGAGCAGTACTTC. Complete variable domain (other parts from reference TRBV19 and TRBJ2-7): DGGITQSPKYLFRKEGQNVTLSCEQNLNHDAMYWYRQDPGQGLRLIYYSQIVNDFQKGDIAEGYSVSREKKESFPLTVTSAQKNPTAFYLCASSMPGGSDEQYFGPGTRLTVT.

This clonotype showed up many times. The CDR3 DNA follows: TGTGCCAGCAGTGAATTGCGAGTAGGCACTGAAGCTTTCTTT. This sequence encodes CASSELRVGTEAFF. The genes are TRBV2 and TRBJ1-1; no clear D gene. Trimming removed 2 bases at V and 4 bases at J, with 11 bases between. Germline CDR1 and CDR2: SNHLY and FYNNEI. This CDR3 comprises 14 residues.

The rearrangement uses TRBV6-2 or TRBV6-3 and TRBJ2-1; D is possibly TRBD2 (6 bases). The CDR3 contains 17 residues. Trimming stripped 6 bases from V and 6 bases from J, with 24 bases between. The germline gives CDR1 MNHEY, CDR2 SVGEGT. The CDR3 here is CASSPAGGAHRFNEQFF. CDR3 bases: TGTGCCAGCAGCCCCGCCGGCGGGGCCCACCGGTTCAATGAGCAGTTCTTC.

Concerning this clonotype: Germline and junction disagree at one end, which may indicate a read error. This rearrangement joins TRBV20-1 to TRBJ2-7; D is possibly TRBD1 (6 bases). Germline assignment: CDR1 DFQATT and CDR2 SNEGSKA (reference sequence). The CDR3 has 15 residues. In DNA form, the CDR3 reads TGCAGTGCCACCTCGGGCCAGGGGCTCCCCTACGAGCGGTACTTC. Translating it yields CSATSGQGLPYERYF.

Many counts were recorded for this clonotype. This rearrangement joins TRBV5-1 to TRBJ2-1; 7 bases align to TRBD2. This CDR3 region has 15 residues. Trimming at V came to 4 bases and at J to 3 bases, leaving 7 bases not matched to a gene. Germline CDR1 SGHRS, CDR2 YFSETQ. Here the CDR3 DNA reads TGCGCCAGCAGCCCAAGCGGGACCCTCTACAATGAGCAGTTCTTC. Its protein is CASSPSGTLYNEQFF.

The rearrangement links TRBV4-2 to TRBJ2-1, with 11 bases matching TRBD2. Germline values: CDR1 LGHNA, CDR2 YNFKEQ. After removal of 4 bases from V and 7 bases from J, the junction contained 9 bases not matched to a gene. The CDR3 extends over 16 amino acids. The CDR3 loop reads CASSRQTSGSYNEQFF. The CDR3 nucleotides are TGTGCCAGCAGCCGCCAAACTAGCGGGAGTTATAATGAGCAGTTCTTC.

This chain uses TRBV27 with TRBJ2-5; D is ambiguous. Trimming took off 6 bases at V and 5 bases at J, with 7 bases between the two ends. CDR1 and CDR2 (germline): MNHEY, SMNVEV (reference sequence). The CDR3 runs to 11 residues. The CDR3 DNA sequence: TGTGCCAGCAGGAGAAAGGAGACCCAGTACTTC. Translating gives CASRRKETQYF.

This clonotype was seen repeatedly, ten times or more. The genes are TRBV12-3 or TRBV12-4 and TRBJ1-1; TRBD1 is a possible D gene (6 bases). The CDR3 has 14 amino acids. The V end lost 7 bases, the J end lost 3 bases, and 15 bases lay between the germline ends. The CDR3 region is CASKQTGSDTEAFF. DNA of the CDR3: TGTGCCAGCAAACAAACAGGGAGCGACACTGAAGCTTTCTTT.

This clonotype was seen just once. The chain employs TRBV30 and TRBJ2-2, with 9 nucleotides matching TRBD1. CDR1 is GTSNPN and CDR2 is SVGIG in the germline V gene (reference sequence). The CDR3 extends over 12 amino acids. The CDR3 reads CARQGGPGELFF. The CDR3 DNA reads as TGTGCTAGACAGGGGGGGCCCGGGGAGCTGTTTTTT.

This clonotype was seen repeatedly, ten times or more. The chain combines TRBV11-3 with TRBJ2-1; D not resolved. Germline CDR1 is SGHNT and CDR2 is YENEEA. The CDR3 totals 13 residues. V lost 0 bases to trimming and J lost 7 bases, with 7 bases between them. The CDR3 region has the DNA TGTGCCAGCAGCTTAGATCCCAGGAATGAGCAGTTCTTC. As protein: CASSLDPRNEQFF.

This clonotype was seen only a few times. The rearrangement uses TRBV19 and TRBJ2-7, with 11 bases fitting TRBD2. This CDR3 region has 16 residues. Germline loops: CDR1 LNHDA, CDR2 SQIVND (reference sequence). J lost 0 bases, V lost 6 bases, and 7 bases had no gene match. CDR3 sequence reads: CASSPKTSGDSYEQYF. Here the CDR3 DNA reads TGTGCCAGTAGCCCAAAGACTAGCGGGGACTCCTACGAGCAGTACTTC. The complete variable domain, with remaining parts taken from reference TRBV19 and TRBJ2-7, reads DGGITQSPKYLFRKEGQNVTLSCEQNLNHDAMYWYRQDPGQGLRLIYYSQIVNDFQKGDIAEGYSVSREKKESFPLTVTSAQKNPTAFYLCASSPKTSGDSYEQYFGPGTRLTVT.

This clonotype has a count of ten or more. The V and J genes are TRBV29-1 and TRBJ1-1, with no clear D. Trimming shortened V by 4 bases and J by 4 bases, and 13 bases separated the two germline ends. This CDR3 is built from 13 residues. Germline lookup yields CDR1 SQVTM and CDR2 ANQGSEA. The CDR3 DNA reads TGCAGCGTTGGAGAGGGAGAGGGCACTGAAGCTTTCTTT. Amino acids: CSVGEGEGTEAFF.

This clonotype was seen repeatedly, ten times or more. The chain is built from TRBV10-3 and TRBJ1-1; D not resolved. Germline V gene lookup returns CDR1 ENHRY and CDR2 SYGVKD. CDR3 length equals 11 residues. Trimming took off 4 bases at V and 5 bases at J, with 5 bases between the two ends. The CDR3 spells CAISAGTEAFF. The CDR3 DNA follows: TGTGCCATCAGTGCCGGGACTGAAGCTTTCTTT.

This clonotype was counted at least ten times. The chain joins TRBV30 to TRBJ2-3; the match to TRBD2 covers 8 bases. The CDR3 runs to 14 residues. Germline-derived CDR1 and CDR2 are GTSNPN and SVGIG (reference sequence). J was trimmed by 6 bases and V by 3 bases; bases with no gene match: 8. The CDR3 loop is CAWRLADRRDTQYF. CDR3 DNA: TGTGCCTGGAGACTAGCGGATAGGAGGGATACGCAGTATTTT.

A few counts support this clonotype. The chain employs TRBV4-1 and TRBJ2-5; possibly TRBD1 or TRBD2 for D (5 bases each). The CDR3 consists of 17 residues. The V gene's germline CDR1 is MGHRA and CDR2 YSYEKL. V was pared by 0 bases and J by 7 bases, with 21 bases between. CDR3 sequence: CASSQEGPPSMSGTQYF. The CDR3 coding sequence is TGCGCCAGCAGCCAAGAGGGACCGCCCAGCATGTCAGGGACCCAGTACTTC.

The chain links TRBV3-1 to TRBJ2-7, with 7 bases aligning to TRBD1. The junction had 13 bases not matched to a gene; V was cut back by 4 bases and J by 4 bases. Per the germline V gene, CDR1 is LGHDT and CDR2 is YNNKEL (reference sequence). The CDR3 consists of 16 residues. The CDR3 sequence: CASSPYATGVVYEQYF. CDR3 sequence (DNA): TGTGCCAGCAGCCCATACGCTACAGGGGTTGTTTACGAGCAGTACTTC.

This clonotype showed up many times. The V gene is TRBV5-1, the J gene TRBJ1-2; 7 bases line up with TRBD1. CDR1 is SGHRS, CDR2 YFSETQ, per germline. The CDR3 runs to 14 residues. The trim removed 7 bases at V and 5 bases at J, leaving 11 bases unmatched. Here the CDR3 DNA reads TGCGCCAGCCGTCCCGGGACAGATCCTTATGGCTACACCTTC. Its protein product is CASRPGTDPYGYTF.

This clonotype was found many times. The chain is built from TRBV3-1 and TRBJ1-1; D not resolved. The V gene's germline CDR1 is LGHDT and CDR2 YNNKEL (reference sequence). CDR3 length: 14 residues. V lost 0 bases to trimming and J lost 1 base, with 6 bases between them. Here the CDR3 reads CASSQDPGNTEAFF. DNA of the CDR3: TGTGCCAGCAGCCAAGATCCCGGGAACACTGAAGCTTTCTTT. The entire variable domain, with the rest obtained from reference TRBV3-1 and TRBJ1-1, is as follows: DTAVSQTPKYLVTQMGNDKSIKCEQNLGHDTMYWYKQDSKKFLKIMFSYNNKELIINETVPNRFSPKSPDKAHLNLHINSLELGDSAVYFCASSQDPGNTEAFFGQGTRLTVV.

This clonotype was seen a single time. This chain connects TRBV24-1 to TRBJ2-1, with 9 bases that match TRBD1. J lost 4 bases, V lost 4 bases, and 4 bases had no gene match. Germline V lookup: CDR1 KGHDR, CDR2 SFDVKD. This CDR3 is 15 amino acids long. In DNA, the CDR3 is TGTGCCACCAGTGACCGGACAGGGGCTTACAATGAGCAGTTCTTC. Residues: CATSDRTGAYNEQFF.

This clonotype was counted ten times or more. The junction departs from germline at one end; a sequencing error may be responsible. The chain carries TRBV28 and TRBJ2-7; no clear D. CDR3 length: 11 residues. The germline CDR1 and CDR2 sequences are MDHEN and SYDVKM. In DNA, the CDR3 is TGTGCCACCAGTCTTGTCTACGAGCAGTACTTC. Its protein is CATSLVYEQYF.

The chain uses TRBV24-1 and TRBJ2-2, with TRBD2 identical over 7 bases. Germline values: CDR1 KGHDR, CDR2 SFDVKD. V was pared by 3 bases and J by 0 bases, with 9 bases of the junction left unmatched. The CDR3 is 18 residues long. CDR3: CATSDPLGSGSNTGELFF. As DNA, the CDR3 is TGTGCCACCAGTGATCCTCTTGGTAGCGGGTCGAACACCGGGGAGCTGTTTTTT.

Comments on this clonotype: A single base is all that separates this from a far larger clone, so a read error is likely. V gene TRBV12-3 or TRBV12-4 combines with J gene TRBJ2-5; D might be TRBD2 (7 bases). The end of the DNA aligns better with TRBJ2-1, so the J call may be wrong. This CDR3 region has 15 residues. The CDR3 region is CASKTARRGHNEQFF. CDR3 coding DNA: TGTGCCAGCAAGACAGCAAGGCGGGGGCACAATGAGCAGTTCTTC.

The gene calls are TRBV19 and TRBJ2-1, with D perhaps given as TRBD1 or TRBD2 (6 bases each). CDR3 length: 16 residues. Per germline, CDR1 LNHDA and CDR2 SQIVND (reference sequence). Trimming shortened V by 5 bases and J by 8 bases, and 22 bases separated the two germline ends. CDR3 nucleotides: TGTGCCAGTAGTCCCCGTGGAGGGGGATCATACCATGAGCAGTTCTTC. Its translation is CASSPRGGGSYHEQFF.

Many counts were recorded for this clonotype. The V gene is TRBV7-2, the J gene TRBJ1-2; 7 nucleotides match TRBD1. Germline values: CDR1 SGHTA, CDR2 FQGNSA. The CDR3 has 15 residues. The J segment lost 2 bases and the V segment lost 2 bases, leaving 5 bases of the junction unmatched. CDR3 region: CASSLIGRGNYGYTF. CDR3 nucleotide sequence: TGTGCCAGCAGCTTAATTGGCAGGGGGAACTATGGCTACACCTTC.

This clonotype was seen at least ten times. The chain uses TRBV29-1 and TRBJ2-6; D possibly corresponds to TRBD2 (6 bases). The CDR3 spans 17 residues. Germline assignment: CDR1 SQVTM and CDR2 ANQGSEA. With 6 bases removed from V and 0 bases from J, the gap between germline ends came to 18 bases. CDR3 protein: CSVGGEGRNSGANVLTF. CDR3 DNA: TGCAGCGTGGGGGGAGAAGGACGTAACTCTGGGGCCAACGTCCTGACTTTC.

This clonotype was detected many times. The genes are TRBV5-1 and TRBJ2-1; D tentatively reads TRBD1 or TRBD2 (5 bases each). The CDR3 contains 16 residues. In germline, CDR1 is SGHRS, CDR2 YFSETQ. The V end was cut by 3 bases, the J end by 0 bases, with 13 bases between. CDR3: CASSSGAGSSYNEQFF. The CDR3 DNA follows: TGCGCCAGCAGCTCTGGGGCAGGGAGCTCCTACAATGAGCAGTTCTTC. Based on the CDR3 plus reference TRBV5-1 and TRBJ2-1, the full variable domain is KAGVTQTPRYLIKTRGQQVTLSCSPISGHRSVSWYQQTPGQGLQFLFEYFSETQRNKGNFPGRFSGRQFSNSRSEMNVSTLELGDSALYLCASSSGAGSSYNEQFFGPGTRLTVL.

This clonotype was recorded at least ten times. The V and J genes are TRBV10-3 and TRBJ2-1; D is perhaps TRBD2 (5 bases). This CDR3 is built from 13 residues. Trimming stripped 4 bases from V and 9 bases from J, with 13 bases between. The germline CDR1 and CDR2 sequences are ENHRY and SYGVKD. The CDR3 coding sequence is TGTGCCATCAGTGCACGCCTCGAGGGTGAGCAGTTCTTC. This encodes CAISARLEGEQFF.

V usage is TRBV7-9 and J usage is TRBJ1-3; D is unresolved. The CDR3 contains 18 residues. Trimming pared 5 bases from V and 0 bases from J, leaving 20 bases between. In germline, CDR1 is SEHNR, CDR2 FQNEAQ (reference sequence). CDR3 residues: CASSPSSTTDSSGNTIYF. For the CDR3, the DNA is TGTGCCAGCAGCCCATCATCGACGACGGACTCCTCTGGAAACACCATATATTTT.

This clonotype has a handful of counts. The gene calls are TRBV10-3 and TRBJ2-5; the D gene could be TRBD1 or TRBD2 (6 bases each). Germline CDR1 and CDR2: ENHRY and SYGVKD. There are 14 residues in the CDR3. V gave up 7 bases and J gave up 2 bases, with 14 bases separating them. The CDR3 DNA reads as TGTGCCATCATGGCAGGAGGGGGGCAAGAGACCCAGTACTTC. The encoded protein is CAIMAGGGQETQYF.

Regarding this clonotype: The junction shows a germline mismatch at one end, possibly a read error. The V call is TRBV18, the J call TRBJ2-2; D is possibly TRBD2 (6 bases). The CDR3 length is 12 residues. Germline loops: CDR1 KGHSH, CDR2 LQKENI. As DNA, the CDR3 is TGTGCCAGCTCACGATCGCCCGGGGGGCTGTTTTTT. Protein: CASSRSPGGLFF. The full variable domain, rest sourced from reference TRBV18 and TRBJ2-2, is NAGVMQNPRHLVRRRGQEARLRCSPMKGHSHVYWYRQLPEEGLKFMVYLQKENIIDESGMPKERFSAEFPKEGPSILRIQQVVRGDSAAYFCASSRSPGGLFFGEGSRLTVL.

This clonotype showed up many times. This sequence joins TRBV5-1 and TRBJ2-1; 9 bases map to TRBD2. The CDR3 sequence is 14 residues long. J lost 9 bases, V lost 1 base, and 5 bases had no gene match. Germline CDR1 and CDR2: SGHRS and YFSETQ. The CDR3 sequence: CASSLLTREGEQFF. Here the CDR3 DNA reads TGCGCCAGCAGCTTGCTAACGCGGGAGGGTGAGCAGTTCTTC.